This paragraph covers one T cell receptor beta chain sequence. This record comes from a study of Ad26.COV2.S vaccination and SARS-CoV-2 variants. Treatment reported: about 20 received Ad26.COV2.S at low or high dose, single or two shots; five or six received placebo; per-sample allocation not given. Vaccine and placebo recipients were sampled on day 63 after the first injection. Boston supplied an adult donor aged 18-55 years. Trimming removed 2 bases from V and 6 bases from J; junction bases left unmatched: 4. CDR1 and CDR2 from the germline V gene are SEHNR and FQNEAQ (reference sequence). The CDR3 loop spans 16 amino acids. The assay was immunoSEQ multiplex PCR, and TCRdb's table has in-frame clones only and misses some. The sample lists 410,000 or so clones; about 93% were seen once.

The material was peripheral blood, obtained in a trial of Ad26.COV2.S vaccine versus placebo. V and J are TRBV7-9 and TRBJ2-1; 13 nucleotides line up with TRBD2. This receptor was obtained from a person aged 18-65 years who received the Ad26.COV2.S COVID-19 vaccine or a placebo. The CDR3 coding sequence is TGTGCCAGCAGCTTAACGGGACTAGCGGGACCCAATGAGCAGTTCTTC. It is translated as CASSLTGLAGPNEQFF. Supplemented by reference TRBV7-9 and TRBJ2-1, the full variable domain reads DTGVSQNPRHKITKRGQNVTFRCDPISEHNRLYWYRQTLGQGPEFLTYFQNEAQLEKSRLLSDRFSAERPKGSFSTLEIQRTEQGDSAMYLCASSLTGLAGPNEQFFGPGTRLTVL.